The present T cell receptor beta chain was sequenced within a study of response to subunit inactivated influenza vaccine. There are 15 residues in the CDR3. V dropped 3 bases and J dropped 4; count of bases not matched to a gene: 9. Germline CDR1 is SGHRS and CDR2 is YFSETQ. TCRdb used MiXCR to reprocess the RT-PCR reads, holding one entry per CDR3 protein. Among 650,000 to 800,000 distinct CDR3 sequences listed, around 13% were seen once. Study-level results: Each seasonal influenza vaccination, the authors suggested, recruits few new T cells.

A word on this clonotype: The antigen is undetermined.

The V call is TRBV5-1, the J call TRBJ2-5, with TRBD2 identical over 7 bases. The source of this sequence is a man aged 50-59 years who received an inactivated influenza vaccine. Sequenced here: PBMCs from blood, sampled less than 15 days before vaccination. CDR3 DNA: TGCGCCAGCAGCTCCGGGGGGACCGGGCGAGAGACCCAGTACTTC. As protein: CASSSGGTGRETQYF.